Following are 9 T cell receptor beta chains from one sample sequenced in a study of blood T cell repertoires in COVID-19. Here immunoSEQ multiplex PCR was the method, and the copy in TCRdb shows in-frame clones only, minus some. The table records around 130,000 clones, 80% to 90% of them present only once. The source material was peripheral blood. All receptors come from a woman aged 50 to 60 with acute or convalescent COVID-19.

The chain uses TRBV6-2 or TRBV6-3 and TRBJ2-3, with 8 bases fitting TRBD2. J was trimmed by 1 base and V by 3 bases; bases with no gene match: 6. The germline V gene has CDR1 MNHEY and CDR2 SVGEGT. The CDR3 is 16 residues long. CDR3 protein: CASSYSRRGGTDTQYF. DNA for the CDR3: TGTGCCAGCAGTTATAGCCGGCGGGGGGGCACAGATACGCAGTATTTT.

The chain employs TRBV13 and TRBJ2-1; D might be TRBD2 (5 bases). This CDR3 spans 16 amino acids. V was pared by 5 bases and J by 4 bases, with 18 bases between. Germline V lookup: CDR1 PRHDT, CDR2 FYEKMQ (reference sequence). Here the CDR3 reads CASSPPSAGGYNEQFF. The CDR3 DNA sequence: TGTGCCAGCAGCCCCCCATCCGCGGGCGGGTACAATGAGCAGTTCTTC.

V and J are TRBV5-1 and TRBJ2-7; possibly TRBD1 for D (6 bases). The germline V and J ends were trimmed by 3 bases and 0 bases, with 7 bases remaining between them. Per germline, CDR1 SGHRS and CDR2 YFSETQ. The CDR3 is made up of 13 amino acids. CDR3 bases: TGCGCCAGCAGCTGGGACACCTCCTACGAGCAGTACTTC. It encodes CASSWDTSYEQYF.

This chain uses TRBV5-1 with TRBJ2-7; D not resolved. Trimming took off 2 bases at V and 6 bases at J, with 9 bases between the two ends. Germline CDR1 and CDR2: SGHRS and YFSETQ. The CDR3 runs to 12 residues. DNA of the CDR3: TGCGCCAGCAGCTTTACTTACGGCGAGCAGTACTTC. Encoded protein: CASSFTYGEQYF.

The gene calls are TRBV15 and TRBJ1-6; 11 bases map to TRBD1. The V and J ends lost 0 bases and 9 bases, in that order; junction bases with no gene match: 4. The CDR3 totals 16 residues. Germline CDR1 reads LNHNV; CDR2 reads YYDKDF (reference sequence). CDR3 sequence: CATSRERGQGGSPLHF. CDR3 DNA: TGTGCCACCAGCAGAGAAAGGGGACAGGGGGGTTCACCCCTCCACTTT.

V gene TRBV18 combines with J gene TRBJ2-7, with 7 positions matching TRBD2. Germline CDR1 KGHSH, CDR2 LQKENI. This CDR3 is 14 amino acids long. With 3 bases clipped from V and 3 bases from J, the junction kept 5 bases outside the gene matches. The CDR3 protein is CASSPSGGGYEQYF. CDR3 in DNA: TGTGCCAGCTCACCTTCGGGAGGAGGCTACGAGCAGTACTTC.

The V call is TRBV3-1 (or the pseudogene TRBV3-2), the J call TRBJ1-1; TRBD1 agrees at 8 bases. CDR1 and CDR2 from the germline V gene are LGHDT and YNNKEL (reference sequence). V lost 6 bases and J lost 2; bases outside the gene matches: 5. This CDR3 is built from 14 residues. DNA of the CDR3: TGTGCCAGCAGTCGGGACAGGATTAACACTGAAGCTTTCTTT. It encodes CASSRDRINTEAFF.

The V gene is TRBV6-4, the J gene TRBJ2-7; possibly TRBD2 for D (6 bases). The length of the CDR3 is 12 residues. In germline, CDR1 is MRHNA, CDR2 SNTAGT. V lost 7 bases to trimming and J lost 6 bases, with 13 bases between them. The CDR3 is CASIAVSSEQYF. For the CDR3, the DNA is TGTGCCAGCATAGCGGTTTCTAGCGAGCAGTACTTC.

CDR3 nucleotides: TGTGCCAGCTCACCATTGACAGGGGACACTGAAGCTTTCTTT. Translating it yields CASSPLTGDTEAFF. The V call is TRBV18, the J call TRBJ1-1; 8 nucleotides agree with TRBD1. The CDR3 is 14 residues long. J gave up 3 bases and V 2 bases, and 2 bases lay outside the gene matches. Germline CDR1 KGHSH, CDR2 LQKENI.